This T cell receptor (beta chain) comes out of a study of identifying expanded T cells in peripheral blood. Study conclusions and caveats: Technical replicates showed approximately 1.2 changed clones; roughly two weeks about 16; four weeks 19. Roughly 2-week clone count variance significantly increased as total template count grew.

Healthy donors had no documented immune events, such as infections, while sampled. The CDR3 extends over 15 amino acids. The V end lost 5 bases, the J end lost 2 bases, and 13 bases lay between the germline ends. Germline CDR1 LNHDA, CDR2 SQIVND (reference sequence). This clone was counted once. The antigen is unknown. The repertoire was sequenced with immunoSEQ multiplex PCR; TCRdb's copy has only in-frame clones and lacks some. The data hold about 78,000 clones, with roughly 86% observed a single time. The V call is TRBV19, the J call TRBJ1-5; D call uncertain. The TCR comes from a person aged 18 to 75 in good health. Sequencing was carried out using blood. The CDR3 DNA is TGTGCCAGTAGTCCCGCCCAAAGGGGCAATCAGCCCCAGCATTTT. This translates into CASSPAQRGNQPQHF. The full variable domain, in which reference TRBV19 and TRBJ1-5 provide the parts outside the CDR3, is DGGITQSPKYLFRKEGQNVTLSCEQNLNHDAMYWYRQDPGQGLRLIYYSQIVNDFQKGDIAEGYSVSREKKESFPLTVTSAQKNPTAFYLCASSPAQRGNQPQHFGDGTRLSIL.